A single sample gave rise to the 9 T cell receptor beta chains below, sequenced in a study of siplizumab effects on memory and regulatory T cells. The assay was immunoSEQ multiplex PCR, and TCRdb's table has in-frame clones only and misses some. Found here are 100,000 or so clones, approximately 94% of them singletons; the top ten hold 0.32%. The sequenced sample consisted of CD4+ T cells sorted from blood. These receptors were collected from a human donor in good health.

The V call is TRBV4-1, the J call TRBJ2-2; D assignment may be TRBD1 or TRBD2 (6 bases each). Per germline, CDR1 MGHRA and CDR2 YSYEKL. Trimming removed 6 bases from V and 0 bases from J, with 17 bases in between. The CDR3 is 17 residues long. CDR3: CASRSKGGGANTGELFF. The CDR3 nucleotides are TGCGCCAGCAGATCCAAGGGGGGCGGAGCGAACACCGGGGAGCTGTTTTTT.

This clone was observed once. The chain links TRBV28 to TRBJ1-5; weak D call: TRBD1 (5 bases). The CDR3 has 15 amino acids. The V end was cut by 1 base, the J end by 9 bases, with 16 bases between. Germline loops: CDR1 MDHEN, CDR2 SYDVKM. The CDR3 spells CASSLSRRPGGPQHF. As DNA, the CDR3 is TGTGCCAGCAGTTTATCCCGCCGGCCCGGGGGGCCCCAGCATTTT.

The chain employs TRBV11-2 and TRBJ2-7, with no clear D. There are 13 residues in the CDR3. The germline CDR1 and CDR2 sequences are SGHAT and FQNNGV. V gave up 1 base and J gave up 3 bases, with 7 bases separating them. Here the CDR3 reads CASSLAKGYEQYF. For the CDR3, the DNA is TGTGCCAGCAGCTTAGCGAAGGGCTACGAGCAGTACTTC.

V usage is TRBV6-5 and J usage is TRBJ2-2; 12 positions agree with TRBD2. This CDR3 has 15 residues. V was pared by 6 bases and J by 4 bases, with 3 bases of the junction left unmatched. Per the germline V gene, CDR1 is MNHEY and CDR2 is SVGAGI. For the CDR3, the DNA is TGTGCCAGCAGATTACTAGCGGGGGGCACCGGGGAGCTGTTTTTT. It specifies CASRLLAGGTGELFF.

This chain links TRBV5-4 with TRBJ2-7; TRBD2 matches at 10 bases. Trimming removed 1 base from V and 3 bases from J; junction bases left unmatched: 1. The germline V gene has CDR1 SGHNT and CDR2 YYREEE (reference sequence). The CDR3 consists of 14 residues. CDR3 in amino acids: CASSLQREGYEQYF. For the CDR3, the DNA is TGTGCCAGCAGCTTGCAGCGGGAGGGCTACGAGCAGTACTTC.

The chain couples TRBV29-1 to TRBJ2-3; 7 bases align to TRBD1. Per the germline V gene, CDR1 is SQVTM and CDR2 is ANQGSEA. The CDR3 is 15 amino acids. V dropped 3 bases and J dropped 5; count of bases not matched to a gene: 11. The DNA of the CDR3 is TGCAGCGTTGAGGCTGGACAGGCGAGGGGAGATACGCAGTATTTT. Protein: CSVEAGQARGDTQYF.

The chain uses TRBV5-5 and TRBJ1-5; TRBD1 is a possible D gene (6 bases). Trimming left V 0 bases short and J 4 bases short, with 14 bases between. The CDR3 extends over 16 amino acids. Germline V gene lookup returns CDR1 SGHKS and CDR2 YYEKEE (reference sequence). This CDR3 is CASSLGVGGGNQPQHF. CDR3 nucleotide sequence: TGTGCCAGCAGCTTGGGAGTCGGAGGGGGAAATCAGCCCCAGCATTTT.

The J gene is TRBJ1-1, the V gene TRBV4-2; tentative D call: TRBD1 (6 bases). The ends were cut back, 3 bases at V and 3 bases at J, with 17 bases in the middle. Per the germline V gene, CDR1 is LGHNA and CDR2 is YNFKEQ. The CDR3 spans 16 residues. CDR3 loop: CASSHVARGLDTEAFF. The DNA of the CDR3 is TGTGCCAGCAGCCATGTGGCGAGGGGGTTGGACACTGAAGCTTTCTTT.

The chain combines TRBV2 with TRBJ2-7; a possible D gene is TRBD2 (7 bases). V was shortened by 1 base and J by 0 bases, with 13 bases between the two germline ends. From germline, CDR1 is SNHLY and CDR2 FYNNEI. The length of the CDR3 is 16 residues. The CDR3 spells CASSEGGGWGSYEQYF. CDR3 nucleotides: TGTGCCAGCAGTGAAGGCGGGGGCTGGGGCTCCTACGAGCAGTACTTC. The whole variable domain, remainder taken from reference TRBV2 and TRBJ2-7, is EPEVTQTPSHQVTQMGQEVILRCVPISNHLYFYWYRQILGQKVEFLVSFYNNEISEKSEIFDDQFSVERPDGSNFTLKIRSTKLEDSAMYFCASSEGGGWGSYEQYFGPGTRLTVT.